This T cell receptor (beta chain) was sequenced for a study of CD8+ T cells in alopecia areata. At the level of the study: Treated patients were given 5 to 10 mg oral tofacitinib twice daily. Study findings and constraints: Normal skin's resident alphabeta T cells are sequenced alongside lesional scalp T cells. Because one nonresponder was included, the link of baseline CD8+ expansion to response is considered uncertain. In scalp, tofacitinib significantly decreased clonality and expanded CD8+ clones among the top 100.

This clone was seen a few times. Antigen unknown. Treatment meaning: oral pan-JAK inhibitor, 5-10 mg twice daily. It was cDNA, reverse transcribed from extracted RNA, that served as the sequencing template. Sequenced by immunoSEQ multiplex PCR; TCRdb stores in-frame clones only, minus some. Counted here are a few hundred thousand clones, around two fifths occurring once; the ten biggest clones make up 0.48%. CDR1 KGHSH and CDR2 LQKENI come from the germline V gene. With V trimmed by 4 bases and J by 1 base, 3 bases remained unmatched. The CDR3 has 14 amino acids. The sample was CD4+ T cells sorted from blood, taken at week 34, from a patient treated with tofacitinib. The source is a human donor with alopecia areata. This sequence joins TRBV18 and TRBJ1-1; TRBD1 agrees at 7 bases. As DNA, the CDR3 is TGTGCCAGCTCACGAGGACAGGAGAACACTGAAGCTTTCTTT. Translated, it gives CASSRGQENTEAFF.